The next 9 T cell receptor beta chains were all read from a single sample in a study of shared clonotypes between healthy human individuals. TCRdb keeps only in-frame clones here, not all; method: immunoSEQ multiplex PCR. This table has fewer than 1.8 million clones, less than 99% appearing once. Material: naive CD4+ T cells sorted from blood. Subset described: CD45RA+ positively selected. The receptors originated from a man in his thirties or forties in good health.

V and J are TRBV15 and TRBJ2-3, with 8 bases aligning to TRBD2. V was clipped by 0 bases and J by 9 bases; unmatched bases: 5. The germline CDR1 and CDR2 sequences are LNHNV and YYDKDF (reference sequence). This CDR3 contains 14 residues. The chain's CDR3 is CATSRDLQRETQYF. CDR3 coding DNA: TGTGCCACCAGCAGAGATCTCCAGCGGGAGACGCAGTATTTT.

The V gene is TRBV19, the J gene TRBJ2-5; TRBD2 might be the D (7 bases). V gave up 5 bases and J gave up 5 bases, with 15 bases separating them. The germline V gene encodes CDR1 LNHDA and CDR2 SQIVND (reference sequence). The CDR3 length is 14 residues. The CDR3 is CASSLRGRGETQYF. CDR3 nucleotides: TGTGCCAGTAGTTTGCGGGGGCGCGGGGAGACCCAGTACTTC.

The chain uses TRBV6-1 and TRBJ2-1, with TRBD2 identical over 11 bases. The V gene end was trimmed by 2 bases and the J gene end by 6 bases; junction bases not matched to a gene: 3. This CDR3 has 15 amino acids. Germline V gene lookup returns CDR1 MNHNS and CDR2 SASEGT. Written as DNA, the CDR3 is TGTGCCAGCAGTGAACGTCTAGCGGGAGGCAATGAGCAGTTCTTC. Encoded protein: CASSERLAGGNEQFF.

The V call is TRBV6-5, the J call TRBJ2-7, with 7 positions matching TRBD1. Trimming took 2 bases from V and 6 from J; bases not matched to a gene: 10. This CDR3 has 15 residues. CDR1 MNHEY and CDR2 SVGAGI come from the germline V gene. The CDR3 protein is CASSYSGQVSAEQYF. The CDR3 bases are TGTGCCAGCAGTTACAGTGGACAGGTCTCAGCCGAGCAGTACTTC.

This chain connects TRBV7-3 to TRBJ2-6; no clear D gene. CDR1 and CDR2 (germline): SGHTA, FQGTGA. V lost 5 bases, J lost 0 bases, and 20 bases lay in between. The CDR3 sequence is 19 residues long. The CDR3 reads CASSLWAQPPLSGANVLTF. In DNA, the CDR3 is TGTGCCAGCAGCCTCTGGGCGCAACCCCCGCTCTCTGGGGCCAACGTCCTGACTTTC.

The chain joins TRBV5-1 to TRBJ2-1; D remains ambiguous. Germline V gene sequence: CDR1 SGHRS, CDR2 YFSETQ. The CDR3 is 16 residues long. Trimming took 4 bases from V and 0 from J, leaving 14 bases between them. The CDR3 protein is CASSIRTESSYNEQFF. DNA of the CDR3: TGCGCCAGCAGCATAAGGACGGAGAGCTCCTACAATGAGCAGTTCTTC.

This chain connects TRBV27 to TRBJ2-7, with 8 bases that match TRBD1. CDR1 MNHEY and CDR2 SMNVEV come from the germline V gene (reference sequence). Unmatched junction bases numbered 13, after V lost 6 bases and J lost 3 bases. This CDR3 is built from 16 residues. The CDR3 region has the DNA TGTGCCAGCAGCCAGGACAGGGCTTCGCTGGGCTACGAGCAGTACTTC. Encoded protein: CASSQDRASLGYEQYF.

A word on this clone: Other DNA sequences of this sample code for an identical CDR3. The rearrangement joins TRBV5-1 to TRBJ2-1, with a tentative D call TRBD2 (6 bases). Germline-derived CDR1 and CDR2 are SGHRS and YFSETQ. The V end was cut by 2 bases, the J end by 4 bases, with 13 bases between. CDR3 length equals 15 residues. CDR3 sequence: CASSLDRDSYNEQFF. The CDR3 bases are TGCGCCAGCAGCTTAGACCGGGACTCTTACAATGAGCAGTTCTTC.

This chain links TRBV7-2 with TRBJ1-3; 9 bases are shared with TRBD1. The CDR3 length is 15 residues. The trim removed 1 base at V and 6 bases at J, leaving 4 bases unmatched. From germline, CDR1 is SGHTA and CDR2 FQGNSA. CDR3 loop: CASSLGDRVENTIYF. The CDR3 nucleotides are TGTGCCAGCAGCTTAGGGGACAGGGTTGAAAACACCATATATTTT. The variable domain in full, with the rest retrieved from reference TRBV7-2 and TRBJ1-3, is GAGVSQSPSNKVTEKGKDVELRCDPISGHTALYWYRQSLGQGLEFLIYFQGNSAPDKSGLPSDRFSAERTGGSVSTLTIQRTQQEDSAVYLCASSLGDRVENTIYFGEGSWLTVV.